This T cell receptor (beta chain) was obtained from a study of T cell repertoires in cytomegalovirus infection. Regarding the study as a whole: HLA-C-restricted CMV-specific TCR beta clonotypes were dominant in the ex vivo response.

Germline V gives CDR1 SGHDT, CDR2 YYEEEE. Trimming stripped 4 bases from V and 0 bases from J, with 17 bases between. CDR3 length: 16 amino acids. One entry per CDR3 protein, called by TCRdb with MiXCR from the reads. The sample shows around 800,000 distinct CDR3 sequences, less than 35% of them seen only once. The sample holds a few counts of this clonotype. Its antigen is undetermined. The sample in question was cultured CD8+ T cells from PBMCs, obtained from culture after CMV antigen stimulation. The source is a human donor in good health (CMV status not recorded). Some clones in this sample may be carry-over from other donors' samples. This chain joins TRBV5-6 and TRBJ2-7, with no clear D. CDR3 DNA sequence: TGTGCCAGCAGCCCATACACCGGAGATAGCTCCTACGAGCAGTACTTC. It is translated as CASSPYTGDSSYEQYF.